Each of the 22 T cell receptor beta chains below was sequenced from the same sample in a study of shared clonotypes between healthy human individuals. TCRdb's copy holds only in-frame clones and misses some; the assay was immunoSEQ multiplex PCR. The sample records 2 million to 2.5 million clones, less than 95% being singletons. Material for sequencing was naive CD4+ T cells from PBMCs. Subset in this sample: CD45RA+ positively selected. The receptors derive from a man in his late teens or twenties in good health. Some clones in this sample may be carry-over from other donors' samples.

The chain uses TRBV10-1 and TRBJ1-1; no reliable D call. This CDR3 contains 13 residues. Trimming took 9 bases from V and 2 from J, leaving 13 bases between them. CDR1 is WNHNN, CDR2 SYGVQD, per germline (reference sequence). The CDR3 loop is CASSLEKNTEAFF. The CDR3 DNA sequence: TGCGCCAGTTCCTTAGAAAAAAACACTGAAGCTTTCTTT.

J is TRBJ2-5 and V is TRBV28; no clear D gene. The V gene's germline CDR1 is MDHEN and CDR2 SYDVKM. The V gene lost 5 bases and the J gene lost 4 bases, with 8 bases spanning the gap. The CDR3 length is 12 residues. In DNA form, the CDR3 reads TGTGCCAGCAGTGAAATGAGAGAGACCCAGTACTTC. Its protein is CASSEMRETQYF.

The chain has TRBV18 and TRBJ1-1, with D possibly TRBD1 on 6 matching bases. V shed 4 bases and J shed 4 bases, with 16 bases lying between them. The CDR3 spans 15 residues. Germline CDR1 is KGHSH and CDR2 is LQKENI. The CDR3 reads CASSLLKGGATEAFF. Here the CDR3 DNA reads TGTGCCAGCTCACTTCTTAAGGGGGGCGCCACTGAAGCTTTCTTT.

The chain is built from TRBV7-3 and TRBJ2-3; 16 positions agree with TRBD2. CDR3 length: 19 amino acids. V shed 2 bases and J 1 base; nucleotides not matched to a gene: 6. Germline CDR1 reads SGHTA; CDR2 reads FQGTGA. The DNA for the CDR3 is TGTGCCAGCAGCTTATTACATGGGACTAGCGGGAGGGGCACAGATACGCAGTATTTT. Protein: CASSLLHGTSGRGTDTQYF.

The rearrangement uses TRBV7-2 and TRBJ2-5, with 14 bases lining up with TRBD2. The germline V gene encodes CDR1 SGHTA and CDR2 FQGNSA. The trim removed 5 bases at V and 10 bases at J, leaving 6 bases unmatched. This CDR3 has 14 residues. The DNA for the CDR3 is TGTGCCAGCAGCGTAGGGACTAGCGGGAGCTTCCAGTACTTC. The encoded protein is CASSVGTSGSFQYF.

CDR3 sequence: CASSLRAGSTGELFF. CDR3 DNA: TGTGCCAGCTCACTCAGGGCAGGGAGCACCGGGGAGCTGTTTTTT. The genes are TRBV18 and TRBJ2-2; D possibly uses TRBD1 or TRBD2 (5 bases each). This CDR3 is built from 15 residues. Germline-derived CDR1 and CDR2 are KGHSH and LQKENI. Trimming pared 4 bases from V and 4 bases from J, leaving 13 bases between.

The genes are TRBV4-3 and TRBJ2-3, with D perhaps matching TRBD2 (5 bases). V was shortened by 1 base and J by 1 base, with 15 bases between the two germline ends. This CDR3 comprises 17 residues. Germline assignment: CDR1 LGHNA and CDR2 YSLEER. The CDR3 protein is CASSQGPSSGRTDTQYF. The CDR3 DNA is TGCGCCAGCAGCCAAGGCCCCTCGAGCGGACGCACAGATACGCAGTATTTT.

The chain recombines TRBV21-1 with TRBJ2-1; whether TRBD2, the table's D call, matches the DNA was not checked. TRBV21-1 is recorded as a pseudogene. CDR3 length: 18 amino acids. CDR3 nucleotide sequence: TGTGCCAGCAGCAAGAGCCTAGCGGGAGGGCCGCGGTACAATGAGCAGTTCTTC. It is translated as CASSKSLAGGPRYNEQFF.

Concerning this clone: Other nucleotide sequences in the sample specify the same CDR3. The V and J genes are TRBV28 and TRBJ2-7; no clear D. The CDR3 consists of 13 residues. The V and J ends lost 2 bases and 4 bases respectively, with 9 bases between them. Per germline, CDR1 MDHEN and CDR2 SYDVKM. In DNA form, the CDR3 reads TGTGCCAGCAGTTTAAGGCAGATATACGAGCAGTACTTC. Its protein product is CASSLRQIYEQYF. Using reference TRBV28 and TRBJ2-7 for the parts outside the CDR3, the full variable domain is DVKVTQSSRYLVKRTGEKVFLECVQDMDHENMFWYRQDPGLGLRLIYFSYDVKMKEKGDIPEGYSVSREKKERFSLILESASTNQTSMYLCASSLRQIYEQYFGPGTRLTVT.

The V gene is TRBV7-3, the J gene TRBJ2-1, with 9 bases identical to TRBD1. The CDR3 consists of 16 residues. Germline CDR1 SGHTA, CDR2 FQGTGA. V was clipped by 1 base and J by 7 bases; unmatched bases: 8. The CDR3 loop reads CASSLRPGQGVNEQFF. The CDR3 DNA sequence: TGTGCCAGCAGCTTAAGACCGGGACAGGGCGTTAATGAGCAGTTCTTC.

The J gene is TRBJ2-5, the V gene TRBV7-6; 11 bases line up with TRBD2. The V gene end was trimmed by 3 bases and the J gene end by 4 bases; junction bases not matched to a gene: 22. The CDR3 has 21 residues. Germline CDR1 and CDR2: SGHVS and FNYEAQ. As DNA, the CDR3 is TGTGCCAGCAGCTTGAGTGTAGCGGGAGGGCTCCCCCGGGCAACCTTAGAGACCCAGTACTTC. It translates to CASSLSVAGGLPRATLETQYF.

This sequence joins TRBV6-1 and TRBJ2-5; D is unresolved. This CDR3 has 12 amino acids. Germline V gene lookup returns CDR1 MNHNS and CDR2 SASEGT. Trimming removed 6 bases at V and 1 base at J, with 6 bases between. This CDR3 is CASRWGQETQYF. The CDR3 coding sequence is TGTGCCAGCAGGTGGGGCCAAGAGACCCAGTACTTC.

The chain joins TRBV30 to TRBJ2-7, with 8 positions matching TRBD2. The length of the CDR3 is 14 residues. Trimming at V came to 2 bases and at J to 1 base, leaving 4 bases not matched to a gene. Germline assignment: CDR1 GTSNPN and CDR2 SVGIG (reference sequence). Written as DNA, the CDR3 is TGTGCCTGGAGTATGGGACTAGGATCCTACGAGCAGTACTTC. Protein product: CAWSMGLGSYEQYF.

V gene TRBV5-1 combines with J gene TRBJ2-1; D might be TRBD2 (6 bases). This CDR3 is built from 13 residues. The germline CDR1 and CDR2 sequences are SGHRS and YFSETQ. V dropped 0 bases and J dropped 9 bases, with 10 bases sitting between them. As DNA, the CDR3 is TGCGCCAGCAGCTTGGAGGACTATGGTGAGCAGTTCTTC. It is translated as CASSLEDYGEQFF.

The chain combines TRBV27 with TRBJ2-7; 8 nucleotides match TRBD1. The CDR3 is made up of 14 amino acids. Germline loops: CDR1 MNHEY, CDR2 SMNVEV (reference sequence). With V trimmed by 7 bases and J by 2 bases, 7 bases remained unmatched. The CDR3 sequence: CASMRPGGAYEQYF. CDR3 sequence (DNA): TGTGCCAGCATGCGGCCAGGGGGCGCCTACGAGCAGTACTTC.

The CDR3 DNA reads as TGCGCCAGCAGCCAACGAGGGGCGGGAGCCTACGAGCAGTACTTC. It codes for CASSQRGAGAYEQYF. The rearrangement uses TRBV4-1 and TRBJ2-7, with 7 nucleotides matching TRBD2. The ends lost 2 bases at V and 2 bases at J; junction bases unmatched: 6. This CDR3 spans 15 amino acids. The V gene's germline CDR1 is MGHRA and CDR2 YSYEKL.

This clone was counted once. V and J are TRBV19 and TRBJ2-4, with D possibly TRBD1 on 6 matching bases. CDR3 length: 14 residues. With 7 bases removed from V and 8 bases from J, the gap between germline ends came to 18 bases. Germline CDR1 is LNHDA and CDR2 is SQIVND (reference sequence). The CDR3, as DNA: TGTGCCAGTACTGAGGCCAGGGGAGTATACATTCAGTACTTC. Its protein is CASTEARGVYIQYF.

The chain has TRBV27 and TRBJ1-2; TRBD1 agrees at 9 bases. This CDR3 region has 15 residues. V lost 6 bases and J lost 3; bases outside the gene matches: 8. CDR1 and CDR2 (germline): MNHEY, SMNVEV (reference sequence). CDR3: CASSFRTGADYGYTF. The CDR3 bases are TGTGCCAGCAGCTTTCGGACAGGGGCTGACTATGGCTACACCTTC.

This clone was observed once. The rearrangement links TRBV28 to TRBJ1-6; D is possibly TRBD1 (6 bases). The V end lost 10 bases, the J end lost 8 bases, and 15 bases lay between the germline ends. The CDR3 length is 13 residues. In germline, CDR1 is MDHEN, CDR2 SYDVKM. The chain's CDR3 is CATRGRGYSPLHF. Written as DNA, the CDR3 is TGTGCCACCCGAGGCAGGGGTTATTCACCCCTCCACTTT.

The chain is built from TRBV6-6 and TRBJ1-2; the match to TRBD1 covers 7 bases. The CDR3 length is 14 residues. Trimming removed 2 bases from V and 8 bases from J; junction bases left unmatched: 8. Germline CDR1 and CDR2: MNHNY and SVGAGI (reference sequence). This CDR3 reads CASSYLTGAGGYTF. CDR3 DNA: TGTGCCAGCAGTTACCTAACAGGGGCAGGGGGCTACACCTTC.

This chain's CDR3 is CASSLVRGRFLYNEQFF. The CDR3, as DNA: TGTGCCAGCAGCTTAGTACGCGGGAGGTTTCTCTACAATGAGCAGTTCTTC. This rearrangement joins TRBV7-9 to TRBJ2-1; 8 bases fit TRBD2. Germline CDR1 is SEHNR and CDR2 is FQNEAQ (reference sequence). V lost 1 base and J lost 3; bases outside the gene matches: 8. The CDR3 is made up of 17 amino acids.

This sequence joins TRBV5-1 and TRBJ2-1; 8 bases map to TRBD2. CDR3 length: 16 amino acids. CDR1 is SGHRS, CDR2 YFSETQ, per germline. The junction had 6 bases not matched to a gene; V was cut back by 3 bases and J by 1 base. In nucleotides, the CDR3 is TGCGCCAGCAGCTCTGTAGCGGGGCCGTCCTACAATGAGCAGTTCTTC. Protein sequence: CASSSVAGPSYNEQFF. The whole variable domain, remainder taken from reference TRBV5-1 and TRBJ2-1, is KAGVTQTPRYLIKTRGQQVTLSCSPISGHRSVSWYQQTPGQGLQFLFEYFSETQRNKGNFPGRFSGRQFSNSRSEMNVSTLELGDSALYLCASSSVAGPSYNEQFFGPGTRLTVL.